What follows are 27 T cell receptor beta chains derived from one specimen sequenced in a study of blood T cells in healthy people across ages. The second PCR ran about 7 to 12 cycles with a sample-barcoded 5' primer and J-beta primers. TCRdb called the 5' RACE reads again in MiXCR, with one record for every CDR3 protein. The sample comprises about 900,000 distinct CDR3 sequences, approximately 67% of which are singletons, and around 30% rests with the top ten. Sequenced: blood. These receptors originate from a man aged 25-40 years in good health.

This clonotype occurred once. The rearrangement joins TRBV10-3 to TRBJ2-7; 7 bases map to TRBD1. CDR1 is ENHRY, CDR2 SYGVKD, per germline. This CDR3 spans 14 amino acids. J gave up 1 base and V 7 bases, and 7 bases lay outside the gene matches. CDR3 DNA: TGTGCCATCACCCAGACAGGGTTTTCCTACGAGCAGTACTTC. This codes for CAITQTGFSYEQYF.

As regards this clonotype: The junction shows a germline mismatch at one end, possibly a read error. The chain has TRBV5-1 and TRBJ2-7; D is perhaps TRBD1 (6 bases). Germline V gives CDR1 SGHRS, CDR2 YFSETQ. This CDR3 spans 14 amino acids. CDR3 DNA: TGCGCCAGCAGCTATTTGGACAGCGGCTACAAGCAGTACTTC. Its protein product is CASSYLDSGYKQYF.

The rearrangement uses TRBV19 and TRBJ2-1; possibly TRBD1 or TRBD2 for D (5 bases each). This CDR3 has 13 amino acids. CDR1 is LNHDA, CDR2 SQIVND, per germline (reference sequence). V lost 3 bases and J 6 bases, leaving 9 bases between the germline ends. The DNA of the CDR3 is TGTGCCAGTAGTATGACGGGGCCCAATGAGCAGTTCTTC. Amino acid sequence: CASSMTGPNEQFF.

As DNA, the CDR3 is TGTGCCTCAAATCGGGGAGACGTCGGGGAGCTGTTTTTT. Protein: CASNRGDVGELFF. V is TRBV12-3 or TRBV12-4 and J is TRBJ2-2; TRBD2 might be the D (5 bases). The CDR3 is made up of 13 amino acids. V lost 11 bases and J lost 7, with 17 bases in between.

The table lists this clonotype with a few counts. The CDR3 DNA reads as TGTGCCAGCAGTATGCCCATGGGGTCAGGACATCAAGAGACCCAGTACTTC. Translation: CASSMPMGSGHQETQYF. V usage is TRBV6-6 and J usage is TRBJ2-5; D is perhaps TRBD1 (5 bases). The CDR3 is 17 amino acids. Germline-derived CDR1 and CDR2 are MNHNY and SVGAGI (reference sequence). V lost 5 bases to trimming and J lost 2 bases, with 21 bases between them.

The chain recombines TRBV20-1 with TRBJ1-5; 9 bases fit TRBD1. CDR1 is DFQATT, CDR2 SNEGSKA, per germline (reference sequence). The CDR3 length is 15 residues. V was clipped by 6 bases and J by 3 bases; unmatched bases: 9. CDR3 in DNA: TGCAGTGCCCCTAGGGACAGGGCCCACAATCAGCCCCAGCATTTT. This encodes CSAPRDRAHNQPQHF.

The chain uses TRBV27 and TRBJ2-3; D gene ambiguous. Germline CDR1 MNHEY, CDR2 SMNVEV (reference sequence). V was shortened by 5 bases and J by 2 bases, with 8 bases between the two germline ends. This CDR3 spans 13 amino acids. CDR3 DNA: TGTGCCAGCAGTGTGGGGATCACAGATACGCAGTATTTT. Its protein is CASSVGITDTQYF.

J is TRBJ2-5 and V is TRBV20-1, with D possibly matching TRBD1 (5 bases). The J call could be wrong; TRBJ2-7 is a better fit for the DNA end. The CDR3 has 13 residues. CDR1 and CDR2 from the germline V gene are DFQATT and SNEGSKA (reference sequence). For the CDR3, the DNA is TGCAGTGCTAGCATGGGGCGAACCTACGAGCAGTACTTC. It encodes CSASMGRTYEQYF.

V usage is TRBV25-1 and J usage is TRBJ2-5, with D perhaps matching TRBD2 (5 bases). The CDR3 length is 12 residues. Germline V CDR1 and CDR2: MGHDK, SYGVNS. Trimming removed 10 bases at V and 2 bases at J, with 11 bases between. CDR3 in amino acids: CANDYLQETQYF. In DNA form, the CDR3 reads TGTGCCAACGACTACCTACAAGAGACCCAGTACTTC.

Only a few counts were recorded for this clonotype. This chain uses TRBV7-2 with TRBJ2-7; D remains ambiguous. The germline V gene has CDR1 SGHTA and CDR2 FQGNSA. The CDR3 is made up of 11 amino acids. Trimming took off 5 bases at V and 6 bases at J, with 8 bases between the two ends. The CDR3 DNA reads TGTGCCAGCAGCCTTTCAACCGAGCAGTACTTC. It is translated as CASSLSTEQYF. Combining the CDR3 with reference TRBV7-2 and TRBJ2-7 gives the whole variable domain GAGVSQSPSNKVTEKGKDVELRCDPISGHTALYWYRQSLGQGLEFLIYFQGNSAPDKSGLPSDRFSAERTGGSVSTLTIQRTQQEDSAVYLCASSLSTEQYFGPGTRLTVT.

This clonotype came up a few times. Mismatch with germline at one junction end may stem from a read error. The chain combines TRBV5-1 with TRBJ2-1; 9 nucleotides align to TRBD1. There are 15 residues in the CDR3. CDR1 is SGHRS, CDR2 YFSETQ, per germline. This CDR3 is CASRLGQGDHNEQFF. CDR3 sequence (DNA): TGCGCCAGCAGATTGGGACAGGGTGACCACAATGAGCAGTTCTTC.

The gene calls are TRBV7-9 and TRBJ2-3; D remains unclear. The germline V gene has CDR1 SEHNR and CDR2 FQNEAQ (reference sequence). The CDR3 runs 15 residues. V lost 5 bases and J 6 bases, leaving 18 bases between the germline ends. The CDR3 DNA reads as TGTGCCAGCAGCCCCACAGTATCAAACTATGATACGCAGTATTTT. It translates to CASSPTVSNYDTQYF.

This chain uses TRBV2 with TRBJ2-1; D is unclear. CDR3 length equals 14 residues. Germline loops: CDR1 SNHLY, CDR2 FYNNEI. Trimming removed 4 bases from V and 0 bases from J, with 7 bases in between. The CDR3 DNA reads TGTGCCAGCAGTGCGGTAGCCTCCTACAATGAGCAGTTCTTC. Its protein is CASSAVASYNEQFF.

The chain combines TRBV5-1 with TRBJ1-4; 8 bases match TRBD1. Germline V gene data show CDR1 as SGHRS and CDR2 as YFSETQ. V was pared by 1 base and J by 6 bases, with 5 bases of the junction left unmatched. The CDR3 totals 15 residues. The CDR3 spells CASSLLAGGHEKLFF. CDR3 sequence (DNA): TGCGCCAGCAGCTTGTTAGCAGGGGGCCATGAAAAACTGTTTTTT.

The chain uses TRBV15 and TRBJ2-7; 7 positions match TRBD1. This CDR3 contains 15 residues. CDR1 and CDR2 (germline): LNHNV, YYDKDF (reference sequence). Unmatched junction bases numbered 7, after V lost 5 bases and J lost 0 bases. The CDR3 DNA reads TGTGCCACCAGCGGATGGCAGGGGGACTCCTACGAGCAGTACTTC. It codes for CATSGWQGDSYEQYF.

For the CDR3, the DNA is TGTGCCACCTGGGGGGACTTCTACGAGCAGTACTTC. It is translated as CATWGDFYEQYF. This sequence joins TRBV6-6 and TRBJ2-7; D perhaps matches TRBD2 (6 bases). With 10 bases removed from V and 3 bases from J, the gap between germline ends came to 13 bases. The CDR3 covers 12 residues. The germline V gene encodes CDR1 MNHNY and CDR2 SVGAGI (reference sequence).

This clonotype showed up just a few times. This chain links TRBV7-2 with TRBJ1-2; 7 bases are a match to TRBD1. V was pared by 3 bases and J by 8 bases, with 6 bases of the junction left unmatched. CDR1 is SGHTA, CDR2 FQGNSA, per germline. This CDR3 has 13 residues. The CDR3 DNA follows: TGTGCCAGCAGCTTCCGGGACAGCCTAGGCTACACCTTC. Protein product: CASSFRDSLGYTF.

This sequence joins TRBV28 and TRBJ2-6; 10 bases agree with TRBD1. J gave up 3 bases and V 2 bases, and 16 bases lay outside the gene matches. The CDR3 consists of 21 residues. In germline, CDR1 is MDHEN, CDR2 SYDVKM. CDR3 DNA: TGTGCCAGCAGTTTAGGGAGGGACAGGGGCCAGGGAAGTCGTGGGGCCAACGTCCTGACTTTC. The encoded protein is CASSLGRDRGQGSRGANVLTF. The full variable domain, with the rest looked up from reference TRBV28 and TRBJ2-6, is DVKVTQSSRYLVKRTGEKVFLECVQDMDHENMFWYRQDPGLGLRLIYFSYDVKMKEKGDIPEGYSVSREKKERFSLILESASTNQTSMYLCASSLGRDRGQGSRGANVLTFGAGSRLTVL.

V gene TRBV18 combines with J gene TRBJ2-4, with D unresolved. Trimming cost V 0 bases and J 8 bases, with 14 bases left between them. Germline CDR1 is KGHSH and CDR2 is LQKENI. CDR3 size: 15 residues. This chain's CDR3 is CASSPPSSGWDIQYF. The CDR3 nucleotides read TGTGCCAGCTCACCACCTTCCTCGGGTTGGGACATTCAGTACTTC.

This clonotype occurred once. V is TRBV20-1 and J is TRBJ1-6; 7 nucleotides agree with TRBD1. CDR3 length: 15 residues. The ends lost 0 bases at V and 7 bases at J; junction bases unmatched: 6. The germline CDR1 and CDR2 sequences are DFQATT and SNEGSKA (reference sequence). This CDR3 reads CSARDRRQGNSPLHF. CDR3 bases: TGCAGTGCTAGAGATAGGAGACAGGGAAATTCACCCCTCCACTTT.

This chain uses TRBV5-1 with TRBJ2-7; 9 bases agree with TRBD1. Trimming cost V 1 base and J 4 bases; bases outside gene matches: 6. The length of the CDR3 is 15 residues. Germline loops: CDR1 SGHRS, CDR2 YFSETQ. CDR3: CASSLTGTGIYEQYF. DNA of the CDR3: TGCGCCAGCAGCTTGACCGGGACAGGGATATACGAGCAGTACTTC.

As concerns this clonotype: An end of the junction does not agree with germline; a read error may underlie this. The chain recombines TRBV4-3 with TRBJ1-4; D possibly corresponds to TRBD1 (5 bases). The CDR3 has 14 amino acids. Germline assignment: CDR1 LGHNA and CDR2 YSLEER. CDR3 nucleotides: TGCGCCAGCGGCCAAGAAGGGACTGGCGGAAAACTGTTTTTT. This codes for CASGQEGTGGKLFF.

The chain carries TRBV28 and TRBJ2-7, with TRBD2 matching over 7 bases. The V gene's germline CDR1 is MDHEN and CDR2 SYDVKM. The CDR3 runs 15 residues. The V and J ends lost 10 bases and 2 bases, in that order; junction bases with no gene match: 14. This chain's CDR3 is CAIRGVRDVTYEQYF. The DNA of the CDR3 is TGTGCCATCCGGGGGGTCCGGGACGTCACCTACGAGCAGTACTTC.

Written as DNA, the CDR3 is TGTGCCAGCAGCTTAGCCCTCAGGGGGCGGGGAAACATTCAGTACTTC. Amino acid sequence: CASSLALRGRGNIQYF. This chain uses TRBV11-2 with TRBJ2-4; 8 positions agree with TRBD1. The CDR3 totals 16 residues. CDR1 SGHAT and CDR2 FQNNGV come from the germline V gene. J gave up 6 bases and V 1 base, and 8 bases lay outside the gene matches.

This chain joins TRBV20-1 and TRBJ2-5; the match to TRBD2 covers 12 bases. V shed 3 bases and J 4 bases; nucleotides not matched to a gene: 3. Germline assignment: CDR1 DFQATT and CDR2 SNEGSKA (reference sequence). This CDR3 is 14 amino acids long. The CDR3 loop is CSARASGGVETQYF. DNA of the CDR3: TGCAGTGCTAGGGCTAGCGGGGGGGTAGAGACCCAGTACTTC.

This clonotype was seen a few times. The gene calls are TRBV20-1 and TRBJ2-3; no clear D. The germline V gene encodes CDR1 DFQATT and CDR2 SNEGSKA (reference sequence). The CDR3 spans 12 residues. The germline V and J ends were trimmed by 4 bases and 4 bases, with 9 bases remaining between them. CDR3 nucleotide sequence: TGCAGTGCTATGGGCCGACCAGATACGCAGTATTTT. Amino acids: CSAMGRPDTQYF.

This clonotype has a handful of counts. The CDR3 protein is CASREPLTGNEQFF. The CDR3 coding sequence is TGCGCCAGCAGGGAGCCTCTGACGGGAAATGAGCAGTTCTTC. The chain joins TRBV10-2 to TRBJ2-1, with a weak D call TRBD2 (5 bases). V was trimmed by 6 bases and J by 7 bases, leaving 16 bases between them. Germline V gives CDR1 WSHSY, CDR2 SAAADI. This CDR3 is built from 14 residues.